These T cell receptor beta chains were read from a single sample in a study of T cell changes during pregnancy in multiple sclerosis. The table came from immunoSEQ multiplex PCR; TCRdb's copy has only in-frame clones and leaves some out. The table lists tens of thousands of clones, roughly nine tenths of them singletons. The input for sequencing was PBMCs, taken in the first trimester of pregnancy. The source of these receptors is a female donor in good health, serving as a control in a pregnancy study. Some clones in this sample may be carry-over from other donors' samples. CDR3s include the opening cysteine and the closing phenylalanine or tryptophan. The D gene is left open where the match is weak. Rows may omit the clone size; those that give it use once, few, many or a size class.

j_call cdr3_length clone_size d_call v_call cdr3_nt cdr3_aa
TRBJ1-4 14 NA NA TRBV4-1 TGCGCCAGCAGCCAACCCTTCGGGAGGGGAAAACTGTTTTTT CASSQPFGRGKLFF
TRBJ1-2 13 NA NA TRBV5-1 TGCGCCAGCAGCTTGGCTGGGGCAGGAGGCTACACCTTC CASSLAGAGGYTF
TRBJ1-2 14 NA NA TRBV27 TGTGCCAGCAGTTTATGGCCCCAGGGCTATGGCTACACCTTC CASSLWPQGYGYTF
TRBJ2-5 15 NA TRBD2 TRBV5-4 TGTGCCAGCAGCGTGAGACTAGCGGGAGAAGAGACCCAGTACTTC CASSVRLAGEETQYF
TRBJ1-5 16 NA NA TRBV18 TGTGCCAGCTCACGTTACGGTGACACCCGGGGGGAGCCCCAGCATTTT CASSRYGDTRGEPQHF
TRBJ1-1 14 NA TRBD1 TRBV7-9 TGTGCCAGCAGCTCGGGACAGCTTAACACTGAAGCTTTCTTT CASSSGQLNTEAFF
TRBJ2-1 14 NA TRBD2 TRBV10-2 TGCGCCAGCTTTAGCGGGGGGGTAATATCTGAGCAGTTCTTC CASFSGGVISEQFF
TRBJ1-5 14 NA TRBD1 TRBV7-2 TGTGCCAGCAGCTTCGGACAGGGAGGACAGCCCCAGCATTTT CASSFGQGGQPQHF
TRBJ2-7 11 NA NA TRBV29-1 TGCAGCGTTGGCGCGGAATACGAGCAGTACTTC CSVGAEYEQYF
TRBJ1-2 13 NA NA TRBV7-2 TGTGCCAGCAGGGGGCAGGGTAACTATGGCTACACCTTC CASRGQGNYGYTF
TRBJ1-2 12 NA TRBD1 TRBV6-5 TGTGCCAGCAGCCTAACAGGGGATGGCTACACCTTC CASSLTGDGYTF
TRBJ2-2 15 NA TRBD2 TRBV7-2 TGTGCCAGCAGCTCCGGGATGGGGAGGGGCGGGGAGCTGTTTTTT CASSSGMGRGGELFF
TRBJ2-2 17 NA NA TRBV11-2 TGTGCCAGCAGCACAATACAGGGACCCGGGGTTCTCGGGGAGCTGTTTTTT CASSTIQGPGVLGELFF
TRBJ1-2 16 NA NA TRBV28 TGTGCCAGCTCTACCGCCCCCGGGACACCGAACTATGGCTACACCTTC CASSTAPGTPNYGYTF
TRBJ2-2 15 NA NA TRBV14 TGTGCCAGCAGCCAAGTCAGGGCATTCGCCGGGGAGCTGTTTTTT CASSQVRAFAGELFF
TRBJ2-1 12 NA NA TRBV12-5 TGTGCTAGTGGTCCCCAGGGTAATGAGCAGTTCTTC CASGPQGNEQFF
TRBJ2-7 16 NA TRBD2 TRBV5-1 TGCGCCAGCAGCCCCAACCCACTAGCGGGGGTCTACGAGCAGTACTTC CASSPNPLAGVYEQYF
TRBJ2-7 13 NA NA TRBV7-6 TGTGCCAGCAGCTTAGACAGGGCCGGCGAGCAGTACTTC CASSLDRAGEQYF
TRBJ1-3 14 NA NA TRBV23-1 TGCGCCAGCAGTCAATTTGGCCATATAAACACCATATATTTT CASSQFGHINTIYF
TRBJ1-5 14 once NA TRBV30 TGTGCCTGGAGTGTACGGCCAGGGGATCAGCCCCAGCATTTT CAWSVRPGDQPQHF
TRBJ1-5 17 NA TRBD1 TRBV28 TGTGCCAGCAGTTTACGACAGGGGGCTTTGGGCAATCAGCCCCAGCATTTT CASSLRQGALGNQPQHF
TRBJ1-5 13 NA NA TRBV6-4 TGTGCCAGCAGTGCATCCGGGAGCCAGCCCCAGCATTTT CASSASGSQPQHF
TRBJ2-7 14 NA NA TRBV28 TGTGCCAGCAGTTTATACGTCAGAAGCTACGAGCAGTACTTC CASSLYVRSYEQYF
TRBJ1-3 14 NA NA TRBV7-8 TGTGCCAGCAGCTTAGAGGGGGTGGGAAACACCATATATTTT CASSLEGVGNTIYF
TRBJ2-2 14 NA NA TRBV27 TGTGCCAGCAGTTTATCCCGGGGTGGCGGGGAGCTGTTTTTT CASSLSRGGGELFF
TRBJ1-2 15 NA TRBD1 TRBV13 TGTGCCAGCAGCTTAGCCGGGACAGGGTTCTATGGCTACACCTTC CASSLAGTGFYGYTF
TRBJ1-5 14 NA NA TRBV18 TGTGCCAGCTCGGTTGGACAGAACAATCAGCCCCAGCATTTT CASSVGQNNQPQHF